This paragraph reports one TCR beta chain. Its antigen is unidentified. The sample is drawn from a study of cytomegalovirus exposure and HLA in healthy donors. Study overall: A prior study identified 120 million or so unique TCR beta sequences from some 200 million T cells.

CDR3 size: 15 residues. With 0 bases clipped from V and 3 bases from J, the junction kept 5 bases outside the gene matches. The germline CDR1 and CDR2 sequences are LGHNA and YNFKEQ. PCR primers comprised 60 Vbeta and 13 Jbeta primers. Sequenced by immunoSEQ multiplex PCR; TCRdb stores in-frame clones only, minus some. The sample holds under 200,000 clones, approximately 71% seen once. Notes on the study in general: As a later analysis revealed, the rate of TCR association differed by HLA locus, with DRB1 most and HLA-C fewest. Most TCR sequences were rare, but some public TCRs occurred in many donors. Per a later analysis, HLA-associated TCR beta chains showed more clonal expansion than other, equally common TCR beta chains.

This chain links TRBV4-2 with TRBJ2-7, with 7 bases lining up with TRBD2. The clonotype was recovered from a woman under 30 in good health and CMV-seropositive. Material for sequencing was PBMCs. CDR3 in amino acids: CASSQEWGGDYEQYF. The CDR3 DNA follows: TGTGCCAGCAGCCAAGAATGGGGAGGGGACTACGAGCAGTACTTC.